This TCR beta chain was observed in a study of cytomegalovirus exposure and HLA in healthy donors. About the study: Of the donors genotyped, approximately 410 in all, about 76% fell in the Caucasian-associated ancestry cluster. Study-wide points: There was a cluster of highly shared sequence variants that was likely a sequencing artifact. Per published accounts, TCR beta sequences correctly predicted the HLA-A and HLA-B alleles of most subjects.

Vbeta (60) and Jbeta (13) primers were used in the PCR. Sequencing was performed with immunoSEQ multiplex PCR; in TCRdb, only in-frame clones are kept and a portion is missing. The table lists some 140,000 clones, roughly three quarters of them singletons. This clone was observed a handful of times. As yet, its antigen is unknown. The junction had 16 bases not matched to a gene; V was cut back by 5 bases and J by 8 bases. The CDR3 consists of 16 residues. Germline values: CDR1 SGHTA, CDR2 FQGNSA. This TCR came from a man aged 18 to 30 in good health and CMV-seronegative. The chain couples TRBV7-2 to TRBJ1-2; 8 bases are shared with TRBD1. Sequenced sample: PBMCs. CDR3 region: CASSKTGGPSGAGYTF. CDR3 in DNA: TGTGCCAGCAGCAAAACAGGGGGGCCCTCCGGTGCGGGCTACACCTTC.